The 13 T cell receptor beta chains presented below share a single source sample, sequenced in a study of blood T cell repertoires in COVID-19. TCRdb keeps only in-frame clones here, not all; method: immunoSEQ multiplex PCR. Here the sample spans 30,000 to 35,000 clones, around 87% being singletons. The sequencing sample was made of peripheral blood. Receptors were obtained from a man aged 55 to 69 with active COVID-19.

The V gene is TRBV18, the J gene TRBJ2-2; D remains ambiguous. CDR3 length: 15 residues. The germline gives CDR1 KGHSH, CDR2 LQKENI. Deletions cut 4 bases from V and 4 bases from J, with 13 bases between. The CDR3 sequence: CASSLLGAVTGELFF. The CDR3 nucleotides read TGTGCCAGCTCACTGCTAGGAGCTGTCACCGGGGAGCTGTTTTTT.

CDR3 protein: CASSPTSSYEQYF. The CDR3 DNA follows: TGTGCCAGCTCACCGACTAGCTCCTACGAGCAGTACTTC. The rearrangement uses TRBV18 and TRBJ2-7; maybe TRBD2 (6 bases). The germline V and J ends were trimmed by 3 bases and 0 bases, with 6 bases remaining between them. Germline CDR1 reads KGHSH; CDR2 reads LQKENI. This CDR3 contains 13 residues.

Concerning this clone itself: Compared with germline, one end of the junction differs, possibly owing to a read error. The CDR3 coding sequence is TGTGCCAGCAGCCCGCGGACTGGCTTCGCGCTCTTC. Protein product: CASSPRTGFALF. The chain links TRBV7-2 to TRBJ2-1, with D possibly being TRBD2 (5 bases). The CDR3 is 12 amino acids. Per the germline V gene, CDR1 is SGHTA and CDR2 is FQGNSA.

This rearrangement joins TRBV7-2 to TRBJ2-7; TRBD2 aligns across 9 bases. V shed 11 bases, J shed 1 base, and the junction held 6 bases outside the gene matches. The CDR3 is made up of 13 amino acids. Germline loops: CDR1 SGHTA, CDR2 FQGNSA. CDR3 in amino acids: CASRTSDSYEQYF. CDR3 in DNA: TGTGCCTCAAGGACTAGCGATTCCTACGAGCAGTACTTC.

This rearrangement joins TRBV27 to TRBJ2-2; maybe TRBD2 (5 bases). The CDR3 has 14 amino acids. The germline V gene encodes CDR1 MNHEY and CDR2 SMNVEV (reference sequence). V lost 2 bases and J lost 5, with 9 bases in between. The CDR3 sequence is CASSLAGRTGELFF. The DNA for the CDR3 is TGTGCCAGCAGTTTAGCGGGCCGAACCGGGGAGCTGTTTTTT.

This clone was seen just once. The chain combines TRBV25-1 with TRBJ2-3, with TRBD1 matching 9 bases. Germline V gene data show CDR1 as MGHDK and CDR2 as SYGVNS. The V gene end was trimmed by 3 bases and the J gene end by 2 bases; junction bases not matched to a gene: 6. The CDR3 contains 16 residues. For the CDR3, the DNA is TGTGCCAGCAGTGAGGGACAGGGTCTTATCACAGATACGCAGTATTTT. Translated, it gives CASSEGQGLITDTQYF.

Only one count was recorded for this clone. The V gene is TRBV10-3, the J gene TRBJ2-7, with 8 nucleotides matching TRBD2. J gave up 5 bases and V 1 base, and 4 bases lay outside the gene matches. The CDR3 is 14 amino acids. Germline lookup yields CDR1 ENHRY and CDR2 SYGVKD. CDR3 sequence (DNA): TGTGCCATCAGTGAGTTAGCGGGGCAACACGAGCAGTACTTC. It translates to CAISELAGQHEQYF.

V gene TRBV9 combines with J gene TRBJ2-3; 8 positions agree with TRBD2. Germline loops: CDR1 SGDLS, CDR2 YYNGEE. The CDR3 has 18 amino acids. Trimming at V came to 4 bases and at J to 7 bases, leaving 20 bases not matched to a gene. The CDR3 DNA reads TGTGCCAGCAGCCCCCGAGGGCGGGGGGACCACAGACGACATACGCAGTATTTT. Translated, it gives CASSPRGRGDHRRHTQYF.

The CDR3 loop is CASSSWTGRRETQYF. The DNA of the CDR3 is TGTGCCAGCAGCTCCTGGACAGGGCGGAGGGAGACCCAGTACTTC. The chain has TRBV7-2 and TRBJ2-5, with 8 bases that match TRBD1. The CDR3 is 15 residues long. Germline values: CDR1 SGHTA, CDR2 FQGNSA. J was trimmed by 5 bases and V by 4 bases; bases with no gene match: 9.

This clone is a singleton in its sample. The rearrangement joins TRBV30 to TRBJ2-7; 7 bases map to TRBD1. Germline CDR1 and CDR2: GTSNPN and SVGIG (reference sequence). The CDR3 is 15 residues long. Trimming took 0 bases from V and 2 from J; bases not matched to a gene: 7. For the CDR3, the DNA is TGTGCCTGGAGTGTACGCGTAGGGGGCCCCTACGAGCAGTACTTC. This codes for CAWSVRVGGPYEQYF. Complete variable domain (other parts from reference TRBV30 and TRBJ2-7): SQTIHQWPATLVQPVGSPLSLECTVEGTSNPNLYWYRQAAGRGLQLLFYSVGIGQISSEVPQNLSASRPQDRQFILSSKKLLLSDSGFYLCAWSVRVGGPYEQYFGPGTRLTVT.

The chain is built from TRBV30 and TRBJ2-1; D may be TRBD2 (7 bases). V was clipped by 2 bases and J by 6 bases, with 8 bases between them. The CDR3 loop spans 12 amino acids. Germline V gene sequence: CDR1 GTSNPN, CDR2 SVGIG (reference sequence). CDR3 sequence: CAWSRGGNEQFF. The CDR3 region has the DNA TGTGCCTGGAGTAGGGGGGGCAATGAGCAGTTCTTC.

The chain links TRBV2 to TRBJ2-1, with 14 bases fitting TRBD2. Germline-derived CDR1 and CDR2 are SNHLY and FYNNEI. Trimming removed 0 bases from V and 12 bases from J; junction bases left unmatched: 13. This CDR3 region has 18 residues. The DNA for the CDR3 is TGTGCCAGCAGTGAAGCGGGCGACGAGACTAGCGGGGGGGCCGGGCAGTTCTTC. Encoded protein: CASSEAGDETSGGAGQFF.

This chain joins TRBV5-4 and TRBJ2-3, with 7 bases that match TRBD1. Germline assignment: CDR1 SGHNT and CDR2 YYREEE (reference sequence). The CDR3 is 15 amino acids. The V and J ends lost 4 bases and 2 bases, in that order; junction bases with no gene match: 7. The CDR3 nucleotides read TGTGCCAGCAGCCTGGGGACAGTTCCCACAGATACGCAGTATTTT. This sequence encodes CASSLGTVPTDTQYF.